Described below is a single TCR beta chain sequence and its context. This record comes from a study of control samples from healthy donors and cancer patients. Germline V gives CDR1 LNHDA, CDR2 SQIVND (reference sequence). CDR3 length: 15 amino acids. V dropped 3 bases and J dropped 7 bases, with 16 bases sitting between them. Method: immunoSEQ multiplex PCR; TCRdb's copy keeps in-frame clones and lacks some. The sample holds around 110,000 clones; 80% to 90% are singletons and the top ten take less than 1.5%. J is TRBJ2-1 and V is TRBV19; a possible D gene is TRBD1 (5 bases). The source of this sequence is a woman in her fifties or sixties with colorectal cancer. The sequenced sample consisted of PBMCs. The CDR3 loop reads CASSISSQGLNEQFF. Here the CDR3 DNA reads TGTGCCAGTAGTATCTCGTCGCAGGGTTTGAATGAGCAGTTCTTC.